The rows below give T cell receptor beta chains drawn from one sample of a study of T cell repertoires in cytomegalovirus infection. TCRdb processed the reads anew with MiXCR; each CDR3 protein has one entry. The data contain about 450,000 distinct CDR3 sequences, around 32% of them singletons. Sequences were obtained from PBMCs. These receptors originate from a human donor in good health (CMV status not recorded). Some clones in this sample may be carry-over from other donors' samples. The CDR3 runs from the conserved cysteine through the conserved F or W. D genes are given only for firm matches. Clone size, where shown, is once, few, many, or a class for clones that have expanded.

cdr3_nt cdr3_aa clone_size v_call d_call j_call
TGTGCCAGCAGTCGGGGGGAGGTTATTACAGATACGCAGTATTTT CASSRGEVITDTQYF . TRBV6-6 TRBD2 TRBJ2-3
TGTGCCAGCAGCTTTGGGACGGGGGGATCACCCCTCCACTTT CASSFGTGGSPLHF many TRBV7-2 . TRBJ1-6
TGCGCCAGCAGCCAAGTCCCAGCGAACACTGAAGCTTTCTTT CASSQVPANTEAFF . TRBV4-1 . TRBJ1-1
TGCAGTGCTAGAGAACGTGGTAAAGGGACTTATGGCTACACCTTC CSARERGKGTYGYTF . TRBV20-1 . TRBJ1-2
TGCAGTGGACCTGGGGGGAGCCCGAATACGCAGTATTTT CSGPGGSPNTQYF few TRBV20-1 . TRBJ2-3
TGTGCCAGCAGTGATCAATTGGGGGGAGGTCAGCCCCAGCATTTT CASSDQLGGGQPQHF . TRBV6-1 . TRBJ1-5
TGTGCCAGCAGCATAACAGAAAACACTGAAGCTTTCTTT CASSITENTEAFF few TRBV28 . TRBJ1-1
TGTGCCACCTGGGGACTACGGGACGGGGAGCTGTTTTTT CATWGLRDGELFF few TRBV6-2/TRBV6-3 TRBD2 TRBJ2-2
TGTGCCAGCAGCACTACCCGGTTTCGAGGCGAGCAGTACTTC CASSTTRFRGEQYF . TRBV6-2/TRBV6-3 . TRBJ2-7
TGTGCCAGCAGCCAAGTTAGGAAGGGGGTAACCGAAGCTTTCTTT CASSQVRKGVTEAFF . TRBV3-1 . TRBJ1-1
TGTGCCAGCTCACCACAAATAACGGATATCACATCTACTTCAGATACGCAGTATTTT CASSPQITDITSTSDTQYF . TRBV18 . TRBJ2-3
TGTGCCAGCAGCCAGACAGGGTATTTGTCTGACGAGCAGTACTTC CASSQTGYLSDEQYF . TRBV7-2 TRBD1 TRBJ2-7
TGTGCCAGCAGTTTAAGGCCGGGGGGGACCCAGTACTTC CASSLRPGGTQYF . TRBV27 TRBD2 TRBJ2-5
TGTGCCAGCAGGATCCAGGGTTACACTGAAGCTTTCTTT CASRIQGYTEAFF . TRBV6-5 . TRBJ1-1
TGTGCCAGCAGCTTAGCTTGGGGAAACACCGGGGAGCTGTTTTTT CASSLAWGNTGELFF few TRBV7-9 . TRBJ2-2
TGTGCCAGCAGCTTTTCCCCGGGAAACACCATATATTTT CASSFSPGNTIYF . TRBV11-2 . TRBJ1-3
TGTGCCAGCTTCCCTAGCGGGGGGCTGGGGGTATACAATGAGCAGTTCTTC CASFPSGGLGVYNEQFF many TRBV6-6 TRBD2 TRBJ2-1
TGTGCCAGCAGCTTAGCGGAGACTAGGAGGGAGACCCAGTACTTC CASSLAETRRETQYF . TRBV7-4 . TRBJ2-5
TGCGCCAGCAGCCAAGATGTCGGGGGGACGGGTAACTATGGCTACACCTTC CASSQDVGGTGNYGYTF . TRBV4-1 . TRBJ1-2
TGCAGTGCTAGCCGCCAACCGGGAGCCTATTCACCCCTCCACTTT CSASRQPGAYSPLHF . TRBV20-1 . TRBJ1-6
TGCGCCAGCAGCGGCGGACAGGGAATAACTGAAGCTTTCTTT CASSGGQGITEAFF . TRBV5-1 TRBD1 TRBJ1-1
TGTGCCAGCAGTGTTGGGGGGTCGAGCAATCAGCCCCAGCATTTT CASSVGGSSNQPQHF . TRBV6-1 . TRBJ1-5
TGTGCCAGCGGCCGCTCCTACAATGAGCAGTTCTTC CASGRSYNEQFF many TRBV7-9 . TRBJ2-1
TGTGCCAGCAGCCCCGAACAGGGGGCGAGTGGAGAGACCCAGTACTTC CASSPEQGASGETQYF few TRBV5-4 TRBD1 TRBJ2-5
TGTGCCAGCAGCTTCTCCCGACTAGCGGGGGGCCCACCCTCACATGAGCAGTTCTTC CASSFSRLAGGPPSHEQFF few TRBV7-9 TRBD2 TRBJ2-1
TGTGCCACCAGTGAGCAAACAGGGTTGGACACAGATACGCAGTATTTT CATSEQTGLDTDTQYF . TRBV24-1 . TRBJ2-3
TGTGCCAGCATCTTTCCAGGGTGGGAGACCCAGTACTTC CASIFPGWETQYF . TRBV5-4 . TRBJ2-5
TGTGCCACCAACCTAAAATCGGGACAAGACTTCTATGGCTACACCTTC CATNLKSGQDFYGYTF few TRBV6-2/TRBV6-3 . TRBJ1-2
TGTGCCAGCAGTACCCCCGGGGGATCACCCCTCCACTTT CASSTPGGSPLHF few TRBV28 . TRBJ1-6
TGTGCCAGCGGGGGCAATTCACCCCTCCACTTT CASGGNSPLHF . TRBV2 . TRBJ1-6
TGTGCCAGCACCCTAGCGGGGGGGCAGGACTCACCCCTCCACTTT CASTLAGGQDSPLHF many TRBV7-2 . TRBJ1-6
TGTGCCAGCTACGTCTTGGGGGCAGGGAACACTGAAGCTTTCTTT CASYVLGAGNTEAFF . TRBV6-5 . TRBJ1-1
TGTGCCAGCAGCCCGACTAACTTAATCGGCGAAAAACTGTTTTTT CASSPTNLIGEKLFF . TRBV9 . TRBJ1-4
TGTGCCAGCAGACCTGATTTAGGGGATGGTAAAAAACTGTTTTTT CASRPDLGDGKKLFF once TRBV7-6 . TRBJ1-4
TGTGCCAGCAGCCATGTTACAGGGGACACTGAAGCTTTCTTT CASSHVTGDTEAFF . TRBV14 TRBD1 TRBJ1-1
TGTGCCAGTAGTCCATATTACCCCGGATTAGAGACCCAGTACTTC CASSPYYPGLETQYF . TRBV19 . TRBJ2-5
TGTGCTAGTGGTGAAGTAACTAGCGGGGGGGCCAATGAGCAGTTCTTC CASGEVTSGGANEQFF . TRBV12-5 TRBD2 TRBJ2-1
TGTGCCAGCAGCTCACCGGGACTGCGGAATGAAAAACTGTTTTTT CASSSPGLRNEKLFF . TRBV7-9 . TRBJ1-4
TGTGCCAACAGTTTCCGGACAGGACTCAACTATGGCTACACCTTC CANSFRTGLNYGYTF . TRBV27 TRBD1 TRBJ1-2
TGTGCCAGTAGTAGGGCCAGGGGTTACGAGCAGTACTTC CASSRARGYEQYF . TRBV19 . TRBJ2-7
TGCGCCAGCAGCCAAGACGACTCCTACGAGCAGTACTTC CASSQDDSYEQYF . TRBV4-1 . TRBJ2-7
TGTGCCAGCAGCCGATCCGGGACAGAGGGGTCCGGGACCCAGTACTTC CASSRSGTEGSGTQYF few TRBV7-6 TRBD1 TRBJ2-5
TGCGACAGCACCGCCGGGACAGGGAGTGTGAATGAGCAGTTCTTC CDSTAGTGSVNEQFF once TRBV4-3 TRBD1 TRBJ2-1
TGTGCCAGCAGAAAGACAGGGGAGGGCTACGAGCAGTACTTC CASRKTGEGYEQYF many TRBV7-2 . TRBJ2-7
TGTGCCAGCAGCCAAGTAAACACTGAAGCTTTCTTT CASSQVNTEAFF many TRBV14 . TRBJ1-1
TGTGCCAGTAGTCCCGGCCCCACCAACTATGGCTACACCTTC CASSPGPTNYGYTF few TRBV19 . TRBJ1-2
TGTGCCAGCAGCGACGGACAGACTCAAGAGACCCAGTACTTC CASSDGQTQETQYF many TRBV7-9 . TRBJ2-5
TGTGCCATCAGTGAGGTCTCTCAGGACTATGGCTACACCTTC CAISEVSQDYGYTF few TRBV10-3 . TRBJ1-2
TGTGCCAGCAGCTTAATCGGGCAGGGTCTCGAAAAACTGTTTTTT CASSLIGQGLEKLFF . TRBV7-9 . TRBJ1-4
TGTGCCAGCACCCCACTAAGAGGGGCGGCCTACGAGCAGTACTTC CASTPLRGAAYEQYF once TRBV2 . TRBJ2-7
TGTGCCAGCAGCTTCTATAACCGACTTAACACTGAAGCTTTCTTT CASSFYNRLNTEAFF few TRBV5-6 . TRBJ1-1
TGTGCCAGCGGGCGAGGGACTAGCGAGATCACAGATACGCAGTATTTT CASGRGTSEITDTQYF . TRBV28 TRBD2 TRBJ2-3
TGTGCCAGCAGTTCCCCGAGGGCTAGCGAAAAAGATACGCAGTATTTT CASSSPRASEKDTQYF . TRBV27 . TRBJ2-3
TGCGCCAGCAGCTTCCAGGGACCTAACTATGGCTACACCTTC CASSFQGPNYGYTF . TRBV5-1 . TRBJ1-2
TGTGCCAGCACCTGGGACGGAGAAGAGACCCAGTACTTC CASTWDGEETQYF . TRBV7-1 . TRBJ2-5
TGTGCCAGCAGCTTAGTAGGTCGCGATACGCAGTATTTT CASSLVGRDTQYF few TRBV7-9 . TRBJ2-3
TGCAGCGTTGAAGGGAAGGTGACAGTTGAAGCTTTCTTT CSVEGKVTVEAFF few TRBV29-1 . TRBJ1-1
TGTGCTAGTGGTTCCGACGGGAACACTGAAGCTTTCTTT CASGSDGNTEAFF few TRBV12-5 . TRBJ1-1
TGTGCCAGCAGCTCGGAGACTAGCGGGGTCACAGATACGCAGTATTTT CASSSETSGVTDTQYF many TRBV7-6 TRBD2 TRBJ2-3
TGTGCCAGCAGCTTAAACCCCCTAAAGGGGGGGGAGCAGTACTTC CASSLNPLKGGEQYF many TRBV7-2 . TRBJ2-7